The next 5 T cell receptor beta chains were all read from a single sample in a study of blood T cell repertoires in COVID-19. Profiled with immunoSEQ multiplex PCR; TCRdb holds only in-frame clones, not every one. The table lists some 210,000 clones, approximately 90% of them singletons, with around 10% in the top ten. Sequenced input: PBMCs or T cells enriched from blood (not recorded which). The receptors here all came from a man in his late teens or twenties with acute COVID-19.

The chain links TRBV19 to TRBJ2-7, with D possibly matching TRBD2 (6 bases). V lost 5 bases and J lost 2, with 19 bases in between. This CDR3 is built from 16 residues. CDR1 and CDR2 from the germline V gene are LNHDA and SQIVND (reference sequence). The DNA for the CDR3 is TGTGCCAGTAGTGTCCCGGCGAGACTAGGAACCTACGAGCAGTACTTC. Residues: CASSVPARLGTYEQYF.

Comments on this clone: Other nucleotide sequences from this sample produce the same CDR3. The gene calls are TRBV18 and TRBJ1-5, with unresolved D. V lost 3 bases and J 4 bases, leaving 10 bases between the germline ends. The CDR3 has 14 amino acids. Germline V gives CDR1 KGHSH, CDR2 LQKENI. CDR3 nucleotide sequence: TGTGCCAGCTCACCCGAAGGAGGGAATCAGCCCCAGCATTTT. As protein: CASSPEGGNQPQHF. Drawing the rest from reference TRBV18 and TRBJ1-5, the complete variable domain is NAGVMQNPRHLVRRRGQEARLRCSPMKGHSHVYWYRQLPEEGLKFMVYLQKENIIDESGMPKERFSAEFPKEGPSILRIQQVVRGDSAAYFCASSPEGGNQPQHFGDGTRLSIL.

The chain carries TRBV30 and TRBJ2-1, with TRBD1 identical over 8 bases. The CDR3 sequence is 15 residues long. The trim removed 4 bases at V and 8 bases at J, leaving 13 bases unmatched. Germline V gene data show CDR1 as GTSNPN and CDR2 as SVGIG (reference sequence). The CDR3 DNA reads TGTGCCTGGATGGAGGCGGACAGGGAGATAGATGAGCAGTTCTTC. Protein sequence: CAWMEADREIDEQFF.

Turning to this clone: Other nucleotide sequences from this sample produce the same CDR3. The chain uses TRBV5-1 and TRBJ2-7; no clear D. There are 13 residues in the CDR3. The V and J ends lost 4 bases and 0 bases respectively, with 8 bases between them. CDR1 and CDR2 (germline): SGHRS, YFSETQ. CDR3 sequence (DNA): TGCGCCAGCAGCCCGGGTAGCTCCTACGAGCAGTACTTC. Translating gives CASSPGSSYEQYF.

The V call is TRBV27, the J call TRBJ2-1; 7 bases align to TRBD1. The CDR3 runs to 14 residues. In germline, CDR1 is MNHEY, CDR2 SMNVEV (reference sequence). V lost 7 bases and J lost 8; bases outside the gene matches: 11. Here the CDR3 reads CASTTKTGNDEQFF. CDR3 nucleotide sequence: TGTGCCAGCACAACAAAGACAGGGAACGATGAGCAGTTCTTC.